Presented here are 25 T cell receptor beta chains from one specimen sequenced in a study of vaccination and CD4 T cells after COVID-19. These receptors have no identified antigens. Cultured CD4+ T cells had their DNA profiled by the Oncomine TCR Beta short-read assay. TCRdb used MiXCR to reprocess the PCR reads, holding one entry per CDR3 protein. The data contain 9,000 to 15,000 distinct CDR3 sequences, roughly three fifths of them singletons. Treatment denoted: approximately nine-day PBMC culture with coronavirus spike peptide pools or control peptides (ViraFEST assay). The sequencing input was CD4+ T cells from blood, cultured in vitro. These receptors originate from a human donor who had recovered from COVID-19.

This rearrangement joins TRBV29-1 to TRBJ2-5; 8 positions agree with TRBD2. V gave up 2 bases and J gave up 1 base; unmatched junction bases: 3. CDR3 size: 14 residues. The V gene's germline CDR1 is SQVTM and CDR2 ANQGSEA. CDR3 in DNA: TGCAGCGTTGAAAGGGCGGGGGGCCAAGAGACCCAGTACTTC. Its translation: CSVERAGGQETQYF.

As to this clonotype: The junction shows a germline mismatch at one end, possibly a read error. The chain couples TRBV7-6 to TRBJ2-5, with 10 bases matching TRBD2. Per germline, CDR1 SGHVS and CDR2 FNYEAQ. The CDR3 length is 14 residues. The CDR3 DNA sequence: TGTGCTAGCACCCCAGCGGGAGGGGGAGAGACCCAGTACTTC. Its translation is CASTPAGGGETQYF.

The chain is built from TRBV7-9 and TRBJ2-7; 8 bases are shared with TRBD1. Germline V gene lookup returns CDR1 SEHNR and CDR2 FQNEAQ (reference sequence). With V trimmed by 0 bases and J by 2 bases, 9 bases remained unmatched. This CDR3 is 17 amino acids long. The CDR3 loop is CASSLALGQAVPYEQYF. In DNA form, the CDR3 reads TGTGCCAGCAGCTTAGCGTTGGGACAGGCTGTCCCCTACGAGCAGTACTTC.

This rearrangement joins TRBV7-3 to TRBJ2-2; D is unresolved. Trimming shortened V by 6 bases and J by 2 bases, and 7 bases separated the two germline ends. Germline V gene lookup returns CDR1 SGHTA and CDR2 FQGTGA. The CDR3 loop spans 13 amino acids. In nucleotides, the CDR3 is TGTGCCAGCAGATCTGCAAACACCGGGGAGCTGTTTTTT. This translates into CASRSANTGELFF. Supplemented by reference TRBV7-3 and TRBJ2-2, the full variable domain reads GAGVSQTPSNKVTEKGKYVELRCDPISGHTALYWYRQSLGQGPEFLIYFQGTGAADDSGLPNDRFFAVRPEGSVSTLKIQRTERGDSAVYLCASRSANTGELFFGEGSRLTVL.

This chain connects TRBV28 to TRBJ1-1, with 8 bases matching TRBD1. There are 12 residues in the CDR3. Trimming at V came to 5 bases and at J to 8 bases, leaving 4 bases not matched to a gene. Germline CDR1 reads MDHEN; CDR2 reads SYDVKM. CDR3 sequence: CASSVSGGEAFF. CDR3 sequence (DNA): TGTGCCAGCAGTGTATCAGGGGGCGAAGCTTTCTTT.

The chain is built from TRBV10-3 and TRBJ2-5; D is perhaps TRBD2 (6 bases). The germline V gene has CDR1 ENHRY and CDR2 SYGVKD. Trimming pared 8 bases from V and 0 bases from J, leaving 7 bases between. There are 12 residues in the CDR3. The CDR3 DNA is TGTGCCATCGGGGGGAACCAAGAGACCCAGTACTTC. Protein product: CAIGGNQETQYF.

This clonotype occurred once. The chain employs TRBV23-1 and TRBJ1-2; TRBD1 aligns across 7 bases. TRBV23-1 is an open reading frame whose function is uncertain. After removal of 3 bases from V and 3 bases from J, the junction contained 4 bases not matched to a gene. The CDR3 extends over 14 amino acids. CDR3 coding DNA: TGCGCCAGCAGTCAGATGGGGACAGACTATGGCTACACCTTC. Translation gives CASSQMGTDYGYTF.

The V gene is TRBV27, the J gene TRBJ2-3, with TRBD2 matching 10 bases. The CDR3 sequence is 13 residues long. The junction had 2 bases not matched to a gene; V was cut back by 4 bases and J by 7 bases. Looked up from germline, CDR1 is MNHEY and CDR2 is SMNVEV (reference sequence). The CDR3, as DNA: TGTGCCAGCAGTTATAGCGGGAGGAATACGCAGTATTTT. Translating gives CASSYSGRNTQYF.

The rearrangement links TRBV6-5 to TRBJ1-1; possible D gene TRBD1, 6 bases. Germline V gene lookup returns CDR1 MNHEY and CDR2 SVGAGI. The CDR3 is made up of 13 amino acids. V was cut by 2 bases and J by 3 bases, with 7 bases left in between. CDR3 DNA: TGTGCCAGCAGTTACAGGGGGGACACTGAAGCTTTCTTT. Protein: CASSYRGDTEAFF.

This clonotype was counted once. The V gene is TRBV20-1, the J gene TRBJ2-7, with a possible D match to TRBD2 (6 bases). Looked up from germline, CDR1 is DFQATT and CDR2 is SNEGSKA (reference sequence). The CDR3 covers 14 residues. The V end lost 3 bases, the J end lost 0 bases, and 12 bases lay between the germline ends. In DNA form, the CDR3 reads TGCAGTGCTAGTCTAGCGAGGAGCTCCTACGAGCAGTACTTC. It yields the protein CSASLARSSYEQYF.

Only a few counts were recorded for this clonotype. This sequence joins TRBV20-1 and TRBJ1-5; weak D call: TRBD1 (5 bases). With 3 bases removed from V and 9 bases from J, the gap between germline ends came to 15 bases. CDR1 is DFQATT, CDR2 SNEGSKA, per germline (reference sequence). This CDR3 comprises 13 residues. The CDR3: CSARRGRDRPQHF. In DNA form, the CDR3 reads TGCAGTGCTAGGCGGGGAAGGGACCGGCCCCAGCATTTT.

The rearrangement uses TRBV30 and TRBJ2-2; perhaps TRBD2 as D (6 bases). CDR1 and CDR2 from the germline V gene are GTSNPN and SVGIG (reference sequence). V was cut by 8 bases and J by 1 base, with 17 bases left in between. This CDR3 region has 15 residues. CDR3 in amino acids: CARGTPGLNTGELFF. CDR3 DNA: TGTGCCCGTGGGACTCCAGGTTTGAACACCGGGGAGCTGTTTTTT.

The J gene is TRBJ1-2, the V gene TRBV5-1, with no clear D. Germline V gene sequence: CDR1 SGHRS, CDR2 YFSETQ. The CDR3 has 13 amino acids. Trimming took 0 bases from V and 2 from J, leaving 5 bases between them. The CDR3 region has the DNA TGCGCCAGCAGCTTGGACAAGAACTATGGCTACACCTTC. Translated: CASSLDKNYGYTF.

V and J are TRBV20-1 and TRBJ1-2; D not resolved. V lost 7 bases and J lost 8, with 20 bases in between. The CDR3 sequence is 13 residues long. The germline gives CDR1 DFQATT, CDR2 SNEGSKA (reference sequence). CDR3 in amino acids: CSVSRQQLRGYTF. The CDR3 nucleotides are TGCAGTGTTTCCCGTCAACAGCTCAGAGGCTACACCTTC.

The gene calls are TRBV2 and TRBJ2-1; D gene uncertain. The CDR3 contains 16 residues. Per the germline V gene, CDR1 is SNHLY and CDR2 is FYNNEI. V lost 7 bases and J 7 bases, leaving 23 bases between the germline ends. The CDR3 sequence is CASINFYGSNYNEQFF. The CDR3 nucleotides are TGTGCCAGCATTAATTTTTATGGCTCCAATTATAATGAGCAGTTCTTC.

This clonotype showed up just a few times. The rearrangement uses TRBV20-1 and TRBJ1-1; no firm D call. The CDR3 is 13 amino acids. With 0 bases removed from V and 5 bases from J, the gap between germline ends came to 10 bases. The germline V gene has CDR1 DFQATT and CDR2 SNEGSKA (reference sequence). CDR3 coding DNA: TGCAGTGCTAGAGACCCTAGAGGGACTGAAGCTTTCTTT. Protein sequence: CSARDPRGTEAFF.

This clonotype was seen a few times. The rearrangement links TRBV21-1 to TRBJ1-5. TRBV21-1 is listed as a pseudogene. This CDR3 region has 14 residues. The CDR3 region is CASPLTEIDQPQHF. The CDR3 region has the DNA TGTGCCAGCCCCTTGACGGAGATCGATCAGCCCCAGCATTTT.

In its sample, this clonotype was seen a few times. The chain links TRBV2 to TRBJ1-3; 7 positions agree with TRBD1. J gave up 7 bases and V 6 bases, and 6 bases lay outside the gene matches. CDR1 is SNHLY and CDR2 is FYNNEI in the germline V gene. The CDR3 runs to 13 residues. CDR3 nucleotides: TGTGCCAGCAGGCCAGACAGGGATAACACCATATATTTT. Protein product: CASRPDRDNTIYF.

The J gene is TRBJ1-1, the V gene TRBV24-1; D is ambiguous. The CDR3 totals 14 residues. Trimming removed 3 bases from V and 7 bases from J, with 14 bases in between. Germline V CDR1 and CDR2: KGHDR, SFDVKD. CDR3 in amino acids: CATSDQTGAGEAFF. The CDR3 DNA reads TGTGCCACCAGTGATCAAACCGGAGCGGGTGAAGCTTTCTTT.

V and J are TRBV5-4 and TRBJ1-2, with 7 bases fitting TRBD1. This CDR3 is built from 14 residues. Germline V lookup: CDR1 SGHNT, CDR2 YYREEE (reference sequence). V was pared by 1 base and J by 2 bases, with 2 bases of the junction left unmatched. CDR3 nucleotide sequence: TGTGCCAGCAGCTTGCAGGGACAGAACTATGGCTACACCTTC. Translation gives CASSLQGQNYGYTF. The variable domain in full, with the rest retrieved from reference TRBV5-4 and TRBJ1-2, is ETGVTQSPTHLIKTRGQQVTLRCSSQSGHNTVSWYQQALGQGPQFIFQYYREEENGRGNFPPRFSGLQFPNYSSELNVNALELDDSALYLCASSLQGQNYGYTFGSGTRLTVV.

V gene TRBV6-2 or TRBV6-3 combines with J gene TRBJ2-7; 12 bases match TRBD2. This CDR3 region has 14 residues. CDR1 and CDR2 from the germline V gene are MNHEY and SVGEGT. Trimming at V came to 5 bases and at J to 7 bases, leaving 6 bases not matched to a gene. The CDR3 spells CASSQLAGGREQYF. As DNA, the CDR3 is TGTGCCAGCAGTCAACTAGCGGGAGGCCGTGAGCAGTACTTC.

In its sample, this clonotype was seen a few times. The rearrangement joins TRBV30 to TRBJ2-7, with a tentative D call TRBD1 (7 bases). This CDR3 region has 14 residues. With 3 bases removed from V and 4 bases from J, the gap between germline ends came to 16 bases. Germline CDR1 GTSNPN, CDR2 SVGIG (reference sequence). Written as DNA, the CDR3 is TGTGCCTGGAGGCCAGGGGGGCCGTTTTACGAGCAGTACTTC. This encodes CAWRPGGPFYEQYF.

This clonotype was observed a few times. The chain employs TRBV6-1 and TRBJ1-1; no clear D. Looked up from germline, CDR1 is MNHNS and CDR2 is SASEGT. The CDR3 runs 12 residues. V was cut by 6 bases and J by 7 bases, with 12 bases left in between. The CDR3, as DNA: TGTGCCAGCAGCCGGACTGGACGTGAAGCTTTCTTT. Protein sequence: CASSRTGREAFF.

The chain has TRBV12-3 or TRBV12-4 and TRBJ2-2, with TRBD1 matching over 11 bases. The CDR3 consists of 16 residues. Germline trimming cut 2 bases from V and 3 bases from J; bases unmatched to any gene: 2. For the CDR3, the DNA is TGTGCCAGCAGTTTATGGGACAGGGGGTACACCGGGGAGCTGTTTTTT. This encodes CASSLWDRGYTGELFF.

The chain has TRBV2 and TRBJ1-6, with a possible D match to TRBD1 (5 bases). The CDR3 sequence is 15 residues long. Trimming shortened V by 4 bases and J by 6 bases, and 13 bases separated the two germline ends. Germline V lookup: CDR1 SNHLY, CDR2 FYNNEI. CDR3 amino acids: CASSGQGGTNSPLHF. CDR3 nucleotide sequence: TGTGCCAGCAGTGGGCAGGGAGGAACTAATTCACCCCTCCACTTT.